These 30 T cell receptor beta chains originate from one sample sequenced in a study of OX40 agonist ivuxolimab in advanced cancers. Method: immunoSEQ multiplex PCR; TCRdb's copy keeps in-frame clones and lacks some. In the table there are tens of thousands of clones, roughly 89% of which are singletons. The specimen comprised CD4+ or CD8+ T cells sorted from blood, sampled in a trial of the OX40 agonist ivuxolimab. Every receptor here comes from an adult with an advanced solid tumor such as melanoma, head and neck, liver or kidney cancer.

The chain links TRBV5-1 to TRBJ2-2, with a possible D match to TRBD2 (6 bases). The length of the CDR3 is 15 residues. CDR1 is SGHRS, CDR2 YFSETQ, per germline. V lost 1 base and J 0 bases, leaving 7 bases between the germline ends. The CDR3 region is CASSLIAANTGELFF. The CDR3, as DNA: TGCGCCAGCAGCTTGATAGCGGCGAACACCGGGGAGCTGTTTTTT.

This clone was detected only once. The V call is TRBV21-1, the J call TRBJ2-4; the table's TRBD1 call for D was not verified on the DNA. TRBV21-1 is an annotated pseudogene. The CDR3 runs 15 residues. CDR3 bases: TGTGCCAATCATCAGGGTCGGTTAGCCAAAAACATTCAGTACTTC. Amino acid sequence: CANHQGRLAKNIQYF.

This clone came up many times. The chain combines TRBV29-1 with TRBJ1-1; D is uncertain. Deletions cut 4 bases from V and 4 bases from J, with 7 bases between. CDR3 length: 11 residues. CDR1 and CDR2 from the germline V gene are SQVTM and ANQGSEA. The CDR3 here is CSVVGGTEAFF. The CDR3 DNA reads TGCAGCGTTGTGGGAGGCACTGAAGCTTTCTTT.

This chain links TRBV5-1 with TRBJ2-5, with 9 positions matching TRBD1. This CDR3 is 14 amino acids long. Germline V CDR1 and CDR2: SGHRS, YFSETQ. With V trimmed by 4 bases and J by 5 bases, 6 bases remained unmatched. The CDR3 here is CASSEPGQGETQYF. CDR3 nucleotides: TGCGCCAGCAGCGAGCCGGGACAGGGTGAGACCCAGTACTTC.

The chain combines TRBV19 with TRBJ1-5; the D gene is possibly TRBD1 (6 bases). Germline CDR1 is LNHDA and CDR2 is SQIVND (reference sequence). The CDR3 has 18 amino acids. The ends were cut back, 0 bases at V and 2 bases at J, with 17 bases in the middle. The CDR3 is CASSIDRRERGGNQPQHF. In nucleotides, the CDR3 is TGTGCCAGTAGTATAGATCGGCGGGAAAGGGGGGGCAATCAGCCCCAGCATTTT.

The CDR3 is CASTSIFGGAYGYTF. DNA of the CDR3: TGTGCCAGCACCTCAATTTTTGGGGGGGCCTATGGCTACACCTTC. V is TRBV7-9 and J is TRBJ1-2, with D possibly matching TRBD1 (6 bases). The CDR3 spans 15 residues. Germline-derived CDR1 and CDR2 are SEHNR and FQNEAQ (reference sequence). V lost 7 bases to trimming and J lost 4 bases, with 19 bases between them.

V is TRBV27 and J is TRBJ2-1; 14 bases fit TRBD2. Trimming cost V 6 bases and J 1 base; bases outside gene matches: 5. Germline assignment: CDR1 MNHEY and CDR2 SMNVEV (reference sequence). The CDR3 is made up of 17 amino acids. CDR3 DNA sequence: TGTGCCAGCAGCTCGGGACTAGCGGGAGTTTCCTACAATGAGCAGTTCTTC. Its protein is CASSSGLAGVSYNEQFF.

This clone has only a few counts. The V and J genes are TRBV5-1 and TRBJ2-5; D may be TRBD1 or TRBD2 (5 bases each). The length of the CDR3 is 16 residues. Germline assignment: CDR1 SGHRS and CDR2 YFSETQ. Trimming pared 3 bases from V and 2 bases from J, leaving 17 bases between. The chain's CDR3 is CASSSYGGRQQETQYF. Here the CDR3 DNA reads TGCGCCAGCAGCTCCTATGGGGGTAGACAACAAGAGACCCAGTACTTC.

The rearrangement links TRBV30 to TRBJ2-7, with D unresolved. V lost 5 bases to trimming and J lost 2 bases, with 13 bases between them. CDR3 size: 13 residues. Looked up from germline, CDR1 is GTSNPN and CDR2 is SVGIG (reference sequence). CDR3: CAWATWSTYEQYF. The CDR3 region has the DNA TGTGCCTGGGCTACCTGGTCAACCTACGAGCAGTACTTC.

In this sample, this clone turned up once. The rearrangement uses TRBV19 and TRBJ2-7; TRBD2 aligns across 16 bases. V was clipped by 6 bases and J by 4 bases; unmatched bases: 12. This CDR3 is 18 amino acids long. CDR1 LNHDA and CDR2 SQIVND come from the germline V gene (reference sequence). The CDR3 DNA reads TGTGCCAGTAGCCGGCAGACCGGGACTAGCGGGAGGGCTTACGAGCAGTACTTC. This encodes CASSRQTGTSGRAYEQYF.

This clone was detected a few times. The chain carries TRBV2 and TRBJ1-5; D might be TRBD1 (5 bases). This CDR3 region has 15 residues. Trimming shortened V by 6 bases and J by 2 bases, and 14 bases separated the two germline ends. The germline V gene encodes CDR1 SNHLY and CDR2 FYNNEI. The CDR3 DNA reads TGTGCCAGCAGCGGGGACGGCCAGGGCAATCAGCCCCAGCATTTT. It specifies CASSGDGQGNQPQHF.

The gene calls are TRBV6-6 and TRBJ2-7; D may be TRBD1 or TRBD2 (5 bases each). From germline, CDR1 is MNHNY and CDR2 SVGAGI (reference sequence). This CDR3 comprises 13 residues. Trimming stripped 6 bases from V and 2 bases from J, with 11 bases between. The CDR3 reads CASSPGAAYEQYF. In DNA, the CDR3 is TGTGCCAGCAGCCCCGGGGCCGCCTACGAGCAGTACTTC.

CDR3 region: CASSQGPDNSPLHF. The DNA of the CDR3 is TGCGCCAGCAGCCAGGGGCCCGATAATTCACCCCTCCACTTT. The V call is TRBV5-1, the J call TRBJ1-6; the D gene is possibly TRBD1 (6 bases). There are 14 residues in the CDR3. V shed 4 bases and J shed 5 bases, with 10 bases lying between them. CDR1 is SGHRS and CDR2 is YFSETQ in the germline V gene.

The V gene is TRBV9, the J gene TRBJ2-4; D uncertain. The germline V gene has CDR1 SGDLS and CDR2 YYNGEE. The V end was cut by 0 bases, the J end by 6 bases, with 10 bases between. The CDR3 is 14 residues long. CDR3 residues: CASSVGSESNIQYF. For the CDR3, the DNA is TGTGCCAGCAGCGTAGGGTCCGAGTCAAACATTCAGTACTTC.

This chain links TRBV11-2 with TRBJ2-5; TRBD2 agrees at 7 bases. CDR1 and CDR2 (germline): SGHAT, FQNNGV. With V trimmed by 5 bases and J by 2 bases, 8 bases remained unmatched. The CDR3 has 15 residues. DNA for the CDR3: TGTGCCAGCAGCCCAACGGGGGGAAGACAAGAGACCCAGTACTTC. Translated: CASSPTGGRQETQYF.

The DNA for the CDR3 is TGTGCCAGCAGTGAGGGACTAGCGGGTTACAATGAGCAGTTCTTC. This codes for CASSEGLAGYNEQFF. V usage is TRBV2 and J usage is TRBJ2-1; TRBD2 agrees at 12 bases. This CDR3 region has 15 residues. The J segment lost 4 bases and the V segment lost 3 bases, leaving 1 base of the junction unmatched. Germline V gives CDR1 SNHLY, CDR2 FYNNEI.

This chain uses TRBV12-5 with TRBJ2-3; D perhaps matches TRBD2 (5 bases). The CDR3 has 15 amino acids. Trimming stripped 0 bases from V and 7 bases from J, with 14 bases between. Germline loops: CDR1 LGHNT, CDR2 FRNRAP. The CDR3 region has the DNA TGTGCTAGTGGTTTGGTACAAGGAGGATTCCATACGCAGTATTTT. Encoded protein: CASGLVQGGFHTQYF.

This clone was seen only a few times. The rearrangement joins TRBV10-3 to TRBJ2-1; tentative D call: TRBD1 (5 bases). Germline lookup yields CDR1 ENHRY and CDR2 SYGVKD. This CDR3 contains 13 residues. The V gene lost 6 bases and the J gene lost 7 bases, with 13 bases spanning the gap. The DNA for the CDR3 is TGTGCCATCAGGGACACTCCGGAGAATGAGCAGTTCTTC. It yields the protein CAIRDTPENEQFF.

V usage is TRBV5-4 and J usage is TRBJ1-6, with 8 nucleotides matching TRBD1. Looked up from germline, CDR1 is SGHNT and CDR2 is YYREEE (reference sequence). The CDR3 totals 16 residues. V was clipped by 0 bases and J by 10 bases; unmatched bases: 9. The chain's CDR3 is CASSLGDGQGRSPLHF. As DNA, the CDR3 is TGTGCCAGCAGCTTGGGAGATGGACAGGGTCGGTCACCCCTCCACTTT.

The chain links TRBV4-1 to TRBJ1-1; 9 nucleotides line up with TRBD1. From germline, CDR1 is MGHRA and CDR2 YSYEKL. The CDR3 covers 15 residues. V lost 2 bases and J lost 5; bases outside the gene matches: 6. For the CDR3, the DNA is TGCGCCAGCAGCCAACTCGGGACAGGGAAGACTGAAGCTTTCTTT. The encoded protein is CASSQLGTGKTEAFF.

The chain joins TRBV21-1 to TRBJ1-5; the D call in the table, TRBD1, was not verified against the DNA. TRBV21-1 is an annotated pseudogene. The CDR3 sequence is 15 residues long. In nucleotides, the CDR3 is TGTGCCAGCAGCAAAGTACCCCAGGGGGATCAGCCCCAGCATTTT. This codes for CASSKVPQGDQPQHF.

CDR3 in DNA: TGTGCCAGCAGGGGGCAGGGGAATGGGGCCAACGTCCTGACTTTC. Protein product: CASRGQGNGANVLTF. The V and J genes are TRBV2 and TRBJ2-6, with D possibly matching TRBD1 (6 bases). Per the germline V gene, CDR1 is SNHLY and CDR2 is FYNNEI. V shed 6 bases and J shed 3 bases, with 12 bases lying between them. This CDR3 spans 15 amino acids. Complete variable domain (other parts from reference TRBV2 and TRBJ2-6): EPEVTQTPSHQVTQMGQEVILRCVPISNHLYFYWYRQILGQKVEFLVSFYNNEISEKSEIFDDQFSVERPDGSNFTLKIRSTKLEDSAMYFCASRGQGNGANVLTFGAGSRLTVL.

V usage is TRBV5-4 and J usage is TRBJ2-5; D unclear. Germline-derived CDR1 and CDR2 are SGHNT and YYREEE (reference sequence). The V end lost 4 bases, the J end lost 5 bases, and 12 bases lay between the germline ends. The CDR3 has 13 amino acids. The CDR3 coding sequence is TGTGCCAGCAGCCTCCGGGTCTCTGAGACCCAGTACTTC. Protein sequence: CASSLRVSETQYF.

This rearrangement joins TRBV10-1 to TRBJ1-1, with D perhaps TRBD1 (6 bases). V lost 4 bases, J lost 4 bases, and 10 bases lay in between. The CDR3 is made up of 13 amino acids. CDR1 and CDR2 from the germline V gene are WNHNN and SYGVQD (reference sequence). Here the CDR3 DNA reads TGCGCCAGCAGTGCTTCAGGGGTCACTGAAGCTTTCTTT. This codes for CASSASGVTEAFF.

This clone is a singleton in its sample. The chain uses TRBV7-2 and TRBJ1-3, with D maybe TRBD1 (5 bases). The germline gives CDR1 SGHTA, CDR2 FQGNSA. V was trimmed by 0 bases and J by 0 bases, leaving 9 bases between them. CDR3 size: 16 residues. The CDR3 DNA follows: TGTGCCAGCAGCTTAGCCCCGGGGGGCTCTGGAAACACCATATATTTT. Translating gives CASSLAPGGSGNTIYF.

The chain uses TRBV14 and TRBJ2-5, with 13 bases matching TRBD2. CDR1 is SGHDN, CDR2 FVKESK, per germline. The CDR3 is made up of 17 amino acids. V lost 2 bases and J lost 5; bases outside the gene matches: 8. The CDR3 DNA sequence: TGTGCCAGCAGCCAACGCCGGACTAGCGGGAGTTTGGAGACCCAGTACTTC. Translating it yields CASSQRRTSGSLETQYF.

The chain recombines TRBV5-4 with TRBJ2-2; D gene uncertain. CDR1 is SGHNT and CDR2 is YYREEE in the germline V gene (reference sequence). The CDR3 contains 17 residues. Trimming took off 4 bases at V and 4 bases at J, with 20 bases between the two ends. This CDR3 is CASSRRPPTVVTGELFF. The CDR3 DNA sequence: TGTGCCAGCAGCAGGCGGCCTCCGACGGTGGTCACCGGGGAGCTGTTTTTT.

About this clone itself: Its ends do not fully match the called genes, so a read error is possible. The chain uses TRBV7-7 and TRBJ2-1; D is tentatively TRBD1 or TRBD2 (5 bases each). Germline V lookup: CDR1 SSHAT, CDR2 FNYEAQ (reference sequence). This CDR3 is built from 14 residues. As DNA, the CDR3 is TGTGCTAGCAGCATCCGGGACCCCTATAATGAGCAGTTCTTC. This translates into CASSIRDPYNEQFF.

V gene TRBV5-1 combines with J gene TRBJ2-5; 7 bases align to TRBD1. V lost 2 bases, J lost 5 bases, and 6 bases stayed unmatched. Germline CDR1 is SGHRS and CDR2 is YFSETQ. The CDR3 sequence is 14 residues long. In nucleotides, the CDR3 is TGCGCCAGCAGCTTTCAACAGGGGTGGGAGACCCAGTACTTC. Amino acid sequence: CASSFQQGWETQYF.

The CDR3 protein is CASSFLDREIDAQYF. CDR3 DNA: TGTGCCAGCAGCTTTCTGGACAGGGAAATCGATGCCCAGTACTTC. The chain uses TRBV11-1 and TRBJ2-5, with TRBD1 identical over 8 bases. With V trimmed by 3 bases and J by 9 bases, 12 bases remained unmatched. In germline, CDR1 is SGHAT, CDR2 FQDESV (reference sequence). The CDR3 loop spans 15 amino acids.